This entry features one TCR beta chain sequence. Its antigen is not known. This sample was taken from a study of blood T cells in healthy people across ages. Study findings and constraints: Long-lived donors exceeded aged donors in naive CD4+ cells and diversity.

This CDR3 has 13 amino acids. The germline gives CDR1 SGHKS, CDR2 YYEKEE (reference sequence). V was pared by 3 bases and J by 3 bases, with 10 bases between. Primers used in a second PCR of roughly 7 to 12 cycles were a sample-barcoded 5' primer and a J-beta primer mix. TCRdb re-derived calls from the 5' RACE reads in MiXCR, one entry per CDR3 protein. The sample comprises approximately 780,000 distinct CDR3 sequences, 25% to 30% of which are singletons, and about 2.9% rests with the top ten. These data were also filed under a second study, of T cells of mothers and their children.

The sequence was collected from a boy younger than 18 in good health. The sequenced sample was blood. The chain links TRBV5-5 to TRBJ2-7; D not resolved. CDR3 protein: CASSYLGDYEQYF. The CDR3, as DNA: TGTGCCAGCAGCTATCTAGGAGACTACGAGCAGTACTTC.